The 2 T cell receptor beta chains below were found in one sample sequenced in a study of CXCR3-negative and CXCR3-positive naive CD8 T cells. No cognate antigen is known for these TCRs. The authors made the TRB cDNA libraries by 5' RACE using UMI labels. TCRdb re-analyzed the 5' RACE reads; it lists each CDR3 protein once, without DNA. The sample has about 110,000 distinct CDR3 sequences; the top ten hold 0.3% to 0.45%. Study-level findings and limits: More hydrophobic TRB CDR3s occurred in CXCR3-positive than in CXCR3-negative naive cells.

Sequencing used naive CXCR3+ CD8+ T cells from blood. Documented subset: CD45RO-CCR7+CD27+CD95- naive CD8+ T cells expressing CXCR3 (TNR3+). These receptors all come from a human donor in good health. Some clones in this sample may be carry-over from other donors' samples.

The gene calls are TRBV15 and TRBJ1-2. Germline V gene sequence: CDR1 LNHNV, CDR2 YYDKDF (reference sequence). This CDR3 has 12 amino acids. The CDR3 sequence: CATSRAQGGYTF.

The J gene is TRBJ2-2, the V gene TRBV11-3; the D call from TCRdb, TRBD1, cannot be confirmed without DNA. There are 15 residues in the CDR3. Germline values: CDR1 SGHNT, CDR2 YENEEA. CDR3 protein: CASSLKRGATGELFF.